Listed below are T cell receptor beta chains from one sample, sequenced in a study of T-cell memory formation after mild COVID-19. In TCRdb, the 5' RACE reads were re-called with MiXCR into one record per CDR3 protein. The sample has roughly 350,000 distinct CDR3 sequences, around 27% seen once. Material for sequencing was PBMCs or a T cell subset sorted from them (not recorded which). These receptors were obtained from an adult woman who had mild COVID-19 (a few samples of this study predate the infection). Cell type and time point are not known. The CDR3 runs from the conserved cysteine through the conserved F or W. Clone size is shown for a subset of rows, as once, few, many or a class of expanded clone.

J gene,V gene,clone size,CDR3 length,CDR3 protein
TRBJ2-1,TRBV12-3/TRBV12-4,few,12,CASSLWGEEQFF
TRBJ1-1,TRBV7-3,NA,14,CASSPGRGNTEAFF
TRBJ1-2,TRBV7-3,NA,13,CASSLGGEEGYTF
TRBJ2-2,TRBV4-3,few,16,CASSQDPGQGLGELFF
TRBJ2-2,TRBV4-1,few,15,CASSQDETFPGELFF
TRBJ2-1,TRBV6-1,few,14,CASKRGEWYNEQFF
TRBJ2-5,TRBV6-5,few,15,CASRSVSGRTETQYF
TRBJ2-7,TRBV4-1,NA,15,CASSQVVRYDYEQYF
TRBJ1-1,TRBV4-1,NA,16,CASSQESGQMNTEAFF
TRBJ2-1,TRBV10-2,few,15,CASRGAGRVYNEQFF
TRBJ2-1,TRBV20-1,few,17,CSAPGLAGGPGYNEQFF
TRBJ2-1,TRBV10-3,few,12,CAISEPSGVQFF
TRBJ2-1,TRBV7-3,few,12,CASSSGTGEQLF
TRBJ2-3,TRBV4-1,NA,13,CASSPRFTDTQYF
TRBJ2-7,TRBV4-2,NA,18,CASSQEAIQGLAGYEQYF
TRBJ2-1,TRBV7-9,few,15,CASSRTSGSYNEQFF
TRBJ2-3,TRBV20-1,NA,13,CSHPGHFPDTQYF
TRBJ2-7,TRBV24-1,few,15,CATSDSWTGQSEQYF
TRBJ2-7,TRBV3-1,NA,12,CASSQGWQGQYF
TRBJ2-1,TRBV5-1,NA,15,CASSLVGQGINEQFF
TRBJ2-1,TRBV3-1,NA,17,CASSQDGSSSFTDEQFF
TRBJ1-1,TRBV20-1,NA,14,CSARVPGEGIEAFF
TRBJ2-1,TRBV24-1,NA,14,CATSDRASFNEQFF
TRBJ2-7,TRBV7-2,NA,12,CASSHNSYEQYF
TRBJ1-1,TRBV4-1,NA,14,CASSPSGEGVEAFF
TRBJ2-3,TRBV5-5,NA,14,CASSPSWSTDTQYF
TRBJ1-4,TRBV4-3,NA,14,CASSQDGLEEKLFF
TRBJ1-2,TRBV30,once,14,CAWSRMGTGDGYTF
TRBJ2-5,TRBV6-6,NA,15,CASRYDRGLGETQYF
TRBJ1-2,TRBV7-8,few,15,CASSERDASGYGYTF
TRBJ1-2,TRBV5-1,few,14,CASSLNFGRGGYTF
TRBJ2-1,TRBV7-8,NA,14,CASSLGSLGNEQFF
TRBJ2-7,TRBV2,few,12,CASSTGVYEQYF
TRBJ1-2,TRBV27,few,18,CASSLTAVSRLVLNGYTF
TRBJ1-5,TRBV29-1,NA,12,CSVMGSNQPQHF
TRBJ2-7,TRBV7-9,NA,14,CASSLSISSGEQYF